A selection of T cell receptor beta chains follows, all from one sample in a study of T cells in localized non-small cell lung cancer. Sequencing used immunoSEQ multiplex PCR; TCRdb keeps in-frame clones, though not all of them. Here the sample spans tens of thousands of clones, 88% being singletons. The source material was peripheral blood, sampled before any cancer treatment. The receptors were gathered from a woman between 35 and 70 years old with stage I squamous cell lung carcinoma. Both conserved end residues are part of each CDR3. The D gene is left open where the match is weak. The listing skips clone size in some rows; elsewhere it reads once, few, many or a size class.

TGTGCCAGCTGCGTACCGGGACAGTTAGGCTACGAGCAGTACTTC CASCVPGQLGYEQYF TRBV2 TRBD1 TRBJ2-7 once
TGTGCCAGCGGGGATAGGATGAGTGAAAAACTGTTTTTT CASGDRMSEKLFF TRBV2 . TRBJ1-4 .
TGTGCCAGCAGCGTTGACGTTAAGTTGGCTGAAGCTTTCTTT CASSVDVKLAEAFF TRBV7-2 . TRBJ1-1 .
TGTGCCAGCAGTGACAGCCTGGGGCCCCAGCATTTT CASSDSLGPQHF TRBV2 . TRBJ1-5 .
TGCGCCAGCAGCTACGGACAGGAAAATTCACCCCTCCACTTT CASSYGQENSPLHF TRBV5-1 TRBD1 TRBJ1-6 .
TGTGCCAGCCGGGGGGCAAGCACAGATACGCAGTATTTT CASRGASTDTQYF TRBV6-5 . TRBJ2-3 few
TGTGCTAGCAGCCGTGACAGCCAAGAGACCCAGTACTTC CASSRDSQETQYF TRBV7-7 . TRBJ2-5 once
TGTGCCACCAGCGCTAAACAGGGATTCAACACTGAAGCTTTCTTT CATSAKQGFNTEAFF TRBV15 . TRBJ1-1 once
TGTGCCAGCACCCTTCTAGCCGACAGGAGTCAGCCCCAGCATTTT CASTLLADRSQPQHF TRBV7-6 . TRBJ1-5 .
TGTGCCAGCAGCTTACTTTATAGCAATCAGCCCCAGCATTTT CASSLLYSNQPQHF TRBV5-6 . TRBJ1-5 .
TGTGCCAGCAGCTTATCTTTGTACGGGGAGCTGTTTTTT CASSLSLYGELFF TRBV7-3 . TRBJ2-2 .
TGTGCCAGCAGCGTAGATGGGTTCGCCCGGGAGACCCAGTACTTC CASSVDGFARETQYF TRBV9 . TRBJ2-5 .